Listed below are T cell receptor beta chains from one sample, sequenced in a study of CD8+ T cells in alopecia areata. The repertoire was sequenced with immunoSEQ multiplex PCR; TCRdb's copy has only in-frame clones and lacks some. The sample holds about 20,000 clones; 60% to 70% are singletons and the top ten take roughly 4.5%. The sample was CD4+ Tregs sorted from blood. The receptors here all came from a human donor with alopecia areata. CDR3s include the opening cysteine and the closing phenylalanine or tryptophan. Clone size is shown for a subset of rows, as once, few, many or a class of expanded clone.

v_call	j_call	clone_size	cdr3_length	cdr3_aa
TRBV28	TRBJ2-7	NA	16	CASSPPEQGTGNEQYF
TRBV2	TRBJ2-1	NA	15	CASSLAGGLGNEQFF
TRBV7-2	TRBJ2-1	NA	16	CASSLVSGRAYNEQFF
TRBV27	TRBJ2-3	NA	16	CASSLWGTSGKDTQYF
TRBV19	TRBJ1-1	NA	14	CASSIVAGNTEAFF
TRBV9	TRBJ2-3	few	16	CASSVGAGGPTDTQYF
TRBV2	TRBJ1-5	NA	16	CASRATGGSSNQPQHF
TRBV6-5	TRBJ2-3	few	14	CASSYRDLTDTQYF
TRBV6-5	TRBJ2-1	NA	13	CASRWDRENEQFF
TRBV4-1	TRBJ2-3	NA	15	CASSRDSGSKNTQYF
TRBV15	TRBJ2-3	NA	17	CATSRDGNGRASDTQYF
TRBV5-1	TRBJ1-1	few	15	CASSLAGDRVAEAFF
TRBV6-6	TRBJ2-2	NA	13	CASSVTNTGELFF
TRBV7-3	TRBJ2-5	NA	15	CASSSSGIAGETQYF